The 26 T cell receptor beta chains below come from one sample, sequenced in a study of T cell responses to AZD1222 COVID-19 vaccine. The assay was immunoSEQ multiplex PCR, and TCRdb's table has in-frame clones only and misses some. The sample shows about 140,000 clones, approximately 90% of them seen only once. The material was peripheral blood, obtained on day 0 of AZD1222 vaccination. The origin of the receptors is an adult in good health.

The gene calls are TRBV5-6 and TRBJ2-3; D unresolved. The germline CDR1 and CDR2 sequences are SGHDT and YYEEEE. With 4 bases removed from V and 6 bases from J, the gap between germline ends came to 15 bases. The CDR3 is 14 amino acids. CDR3 DNA sequence: TGTGCCAGCAGCCCAGTGGGTCTCCCGGATACGCAGTATTTT. Translating gives CASSPVGLPDTQYF.

The chain employs TRBV6-5 and TRBJ1-2; the D gene is possibly TRBD1 (6 bases). V lost 2 bases and J 2 bases, leaving 9 bases between the germline ends. This CDR3 contains 14 residues. Germline loops: CDR1 MNHEY, CDR2 SVGAGI. The CDR3 here is CASSYATGNYGYTF. The CDR3 bases are TGTGCCAGCAGTTACGCAACAGGGAACTATGGCTACACCTTC.

The chain carries TRBV6-2 or TRBV6-3 and TRBJ1-5; 8 nucleotides line up with TRBD1. The germline gives CDR1 MNHEY, CDR2 SVGEGT. V gave up 2 bases and J gave up 0 bases; unmatched junction bases: 3. The CDR3 loop spans 16 amino acids. The CDR3 DNA reads as TGTGCCAGCAGTTACGGGACAGGAAATAGCAATCAGCCCCAGCATTTT. It specifies CASSYGTGNSNQPQHF.

This clone was found a few times. This sequence joins TRBV4-1 and TRBJ1-4; 9 nucleotides agree with TRBD1. J gave up 14 bases and V 1 base, and 11 bases lay outside the gene matches. Germline values: CDR1 MGHRA, CDR2 YSYEKL. The CDR3 has 15 amino acids. The CDR3 nucleotides read TGCGCCAGCAGCCAAGTGGTGGTACAGGGGGCCCTCCTGTTTTTT. Protein sequence: CASSQVVVQGALLFF.

This clone came up once. The V and J genes are TRBV9 and TRBJ1-1, with D unresolved. CDR1 and CDR2 (germline): SGDLS, YYNGEE. The V end was cut by 0 bases, the J end by 4 bases, with 7 bases between. The CDR3 runs 13 residues. The CDR3 reads CASSVDWSTEAFF. The CDR3 nucleotides read TGTGCCAGCAGCGTAGACTGGTCCACTGAAGCTTTCTTT. The whole variable domain, filled in from reference TRBV9 and TRBJ1-1, reads DSGVTQTPKHLITATGQRVTLRCSPRSGDLSVYWYQQSLDQGLQFLIQYYNGEERAKGNILERFSAQQFPDLHSELNLSSLELGDSALYFCASSVDWSTEAFFGQGTRLTVV.

In DNA form, the CDR3 reads TGTGCCAGCAGCGCCACCCGACAGAGTAGGGAAGCTTTCTTT. Amino acid sequence: CASSATRQSREAFF. The genes are TRBV9 and TRBJ1-1; perhaps TRBD1 as D (5 bases). CDR1 is SGDLS and CDR2 is YYNGEE in the germline V gene. The germline V and J ends were trimmed by 3 bases and 8 bases, with 17 bases remaining between them. This CDR3 comprises 14 residues.

V and J are TRBV15 and TRBJ1-3; D might be TRBD1 (6 bases). The CDR3 sequence is 16 residues long. V was trimmed by 5 bases and J by 0 bases, leaving 14 bases between them. CDR1 and CDR2 (germline): LNHNV, YYDKDF (reference sequence). CDR3 in DNA: TGTGCCACCAGCGAAAACAGGGAACTCTCTGGAAACACCATATATTTT. Translated, it gives CATSENRELSGNTIYF.

This sequence joins TRBV29-1 and TRBJ1-3; 8 bases align to TRBD1. The germline gives CDR1 SQVTM, CDR2 ANQGSEA. V was pared by 7 bases and J by 9 bases, with 11 bases of the junction left unmatched. The CDR3 consists of 13 residues. In DNA form, the CDR3 reads TGCAGCGCTACCGGGACAGGTGAAACCACCATATATTTT. It translates to CSATGTGETTIYF. Filled out from reference TRBV29-1 and TRBJ1-3, the complete variable domain reads SAVISQKPSRDICQRGTSLTIQCQVDSQVTMMFWYRQQPGQSLTLIATANQGSEATYESGFVIDKFPISRPNLTFSTLTVSNMSPEDSSIYLCSATGTGETTIYFGEGSWLTVV.

The V gene is TRBV10-3, the J gene TRBJ2-5; no clear D. Per the germline V gene, CDR1 is ENHRY and CDR2 is SYGVKD. This CDR3 spans 16 amino acids. V dropped 2 bases and J dropped 12 bases, with 25 bases sitting between them. CDR3 DNA sequence: TGTGCCATCAGTGAGGGAGCCGGAGATATCCACACATCTAAGTACTTC. As protein: CAISEGAGDIHTSKYF.

The V gene is TRBV11-3, the J gene TRBJ1-2; 7 positions agree with TRBD1. CDR1 is SGHNT and CDR2 is YENEEA in the germline V gene. CDR3 length: 16 amino acids. The V and J ends lost 6 bases and 2 bases, in that order; junction bases with no gene match: 12. CDR3 sequence reads: CASSPIGQAMNYGYTF. The CDR3 nucleotides read TGTGCCAGCAGTCCGATTGGACAGGCGATGAACTATGGCTACACCTTC. Full variable domain (rest looked up from reference TRBV11-3 and TRBJ1-2): EAGVVQSPRYKIIEKKQPVAFWCNPISGHNTLYWYLQNLGQGPELLIRYENEEAVDDSQLPKDRFSAERLKGVDSTLKIQPAELGDSAVYLCASSPIGQAMNYGYTFGSGTRLTVV.

The J gene is TRBJ1-6, the V gene TRBV28; D perhaps matches TRBD1 (5 bases). Germline V gene sequence: CDR1 MDHEN, CDR2 SYDVKM. V was trimmed by 6 bases and J by 4 bases, leaving 13 bases between them. The CDR3 sequence is 15 residues long. The CDR3 DNA reads as TGTGCCAGCAGAAAAAGTCGGGGGTATAATTCACCCCTCCACTTT. This sequence encodes CASRKSRGYNSPLHF.

This chain uses TRBV2 with TRBJ2-7; D possibly corresponds to TRBD2 (6 bases). The CDR3 covers 14 residues. Germline-derived CDR1 and CDR2 are SNHLY and FYNNEI. V shed 3 bases and J shed 0 bases, with 9 bases lying between them. CDR3 region: CASSDSSVSYEQYF. CDR3 nucleotides: TGTGCCAGCAGTGATTCTAGCGTCTCCTACGAGCAGTACTTC.

This rearrangement joins TRBV5-4 to TRBJ1-4; 11 positions agree with TRBD1. Germline V gives CDR1 SGHNT, CDR2 YYREEE (reference sequence). The CDR3 has 17 amino acids. V gave up 4 bases and J gave up 5 bases; unmatched junction bases: 10. CDR3 amino acids: CASSRNRGQGGNEKLFF. CDR3 in DNA: TGTGCCAGCAGCCGAAACCGGGGACAGGGGGGCAATGAAAAACTGTTTTTT.

The rearrangement uses TRBV4-2 and TRBJ2-7, with D possibly being TRBD1 (5 bases). The CDR3 totals 17 residues. Germline V gives CDR1 LGHNA, CDR2 YNFKEQ. Trimming took 4 bases from V and 0 from J, leaving 19 bases between them. The CDR3 DNA follows: TGTGCCAGCAGCCGGTTGGGGCTTTCCGACAGCTCCTACGAGCAGTACTTC. Encoded protein: CASSRLGLSDSSYEQYF.

The chain recombines TRBV30 with TRBJ1-2; D gene ambiguous. CDR1 GTSNPN and CDR2 SVGIG come from the germline V gene (reference sequence). CDR3 length: 14 residues. Trimming pared 2 bases from V and 4 bases from J, leaving 14 bases between. The CDR3 DNA follows: TGTGCCTGGAGTTCCCCATTAAAACTCTATGGCTACACCTTC. Its translation: CAWSSPLKLYGYTF.

The rearrangement uses TRBV10-2 and TRBJ1-4, with D hard to call. The CDR3 is 14 residues long. Germline CDR1 is WSHSY and CDR2 is SAAADI. Trimming cost V 4 bases and J 3 bases, with 9 bases left between them. This CDR3 reads CASSADTPNEKLFF. For the CDR3, the DNA is TGCGCCAGCAGTGCCGACACACCTAATGAAAAACTGTTTTTT.

CDR3 sequence reads: CAKGQGSYEQYF. CDR3 bases: TGTGCCAAGGGACAGGGCTCGTACGAGCAGTACTTC. The rearrangement joins TRBV19 to TRBJ2-7, with TRBD1 identical over 9 bases. The CDR3 consists of 12 residues. Germline lookup yields CDR1 LNHDA and CDR2 SQIVND (reference sequence). After removal of 10 bases from V and 4 bases from J, the junction contained 5 bases not matched to a gene. Combining the CDR3 with reference TRBV19 and TRBJ2-7 gives the whole variable domain DGGITQSPKYLFRKEGQNVTLSCEQNLNHDAMYWYRQDPGQGLRLIYYSQIVNDFQKGDIAEGYSVSREKKESFPLTVTSAQKNPTAFYLCAKGQGSYEQYFGPGTRLTVT.

This clone was recorded a few times. The rearrangement joins TRBV28 to TRBJ2-3; TRBD1 agrees at 10 bases. Per germline, CDR1 MDHEN and CDR2 SYDVKM. The junction had 9 bases not matched to a gene; V was cut back by 6 bases and J by 6 bases. The CDR3 covers 15 residues. As DNA, the CDR3 is TGTGCCAGCAGCGGGGAGGGGACAGGGGTCGATACGCAGTATTTT. Protein sequence: CASSGEGTGVDTQYF.

V usage is TRBV27 and J usage is TRBJ2-1; D possibly matches TRBD1 or TRBD2 (5 bases each). Germline lookup yields CDR1 MNHEY and CDR2 SMNVEV (reference sequence). The CDR3 has 16 amino acids. V gave up 2 bases and J gave up 5 bases, with 16 bases separating them. CDR3 in DNA: TGTGCCAGCAGTTTAGGGCTTAGGGGACGAGACAATGAGCAGTTCTTC. Its translation: CASSLGLRGRDNEQFF.

This clone is medium-sized in the sample. The chain has TRBV27 and TRBJ1-2; perhaps TRBD1 as D (5 bases). The germline V gene has CDR1 MNHEY and CDR2 SMNVEV (reference sequence). This CDR3 spans 14 amino acids. Trimming stripped 2 bases from V and 3 bases from J, with 10 bases between. CDR3 protein: CASSLTPGYYGYTF. As DNA, the CDR3 is TGTGCCAGCAGTTTAACCCCAGGGTACTATGGCTACACCTTC.

The gene calls are TRBV10-3 and TRBJ2-7; 7 nucleotides line up with TRBD2. The CDR3 covers 18 residues. The J segment lost 1 base and the V segment lost 0 bases, leaving 12 bases of the junction unmatched. Germline V gene lookup returns CDR1 ENHRY and CDR2 SYGVKD. This CDR3 reads CAISESAIVAGRSYEQYF. For the CDR3, the DNA is TGTGCCATCAGTGAGTCCGCCATCGTCGCCGGGAGGTCCTACGAGCAGTACTTC.

This chain links TRBV12-3 or TRBV12-4 with TRBJ2-5; no definite D call. V gave up 1 base and J gave up 2 bases, with 5 bases separating them. The CDR3 runs to 13 residues. CDR3 region: CASSLGLQETQYF. The CDR3, as DNA: TGTGCCAGCAGTTTAGGACTTCAAGAGACCCAGTACTTC.

This CDR3 reads CASSQGAVVQNSGNTIYF. CDR3 DNA sequence: TGCGCCAGCAGCCAGGGGGCCGTAGTTCAGAACTCTGGAAACACCATATATTTT. The rearrangement links TRBV5-1 to TRBJ1-3; 8 bases fit TRBD1. Germline V CDR1 and CDR2: SGHRS, YFSETQ. This CDR3 region has 18 residues. Trimming removed 4 bases from V and 0 bases from J; junction bases left unmatched: 12.

The chain is built from TRBV27 and TRBJ1-2, with D possibly TRBD1 on 6 matching bases. The CDR3 extends over 14 amino acids. The V end was cut by 4 bases, the J end by 1 base, with 10 bases between. CDR1 MNHEY and CDR2 SMNVEV come from the germline V gene (reference sequence). CDR3 in amino acids: CASSSGDFNYGYTF. CDR3 nucleotide sequence: TGTGCCAGCAGTTCAGGGGACTTTAACTATGGCTACACCTTC.

The chain uses TRBV12-3 or TRBV12-4 and TRBJ1-2; D not certain. Trimming pared 2 bases from V and 4 bases from J, leaving 8 bases between. The CDR3 loop spans 13 amino acids. The CDR3 spells CASSLTALYGYTF. The CDR3 DNA sequence: TGTGCCAGCAGTTTAACAGCGCTCTATGGCTACACCTTC.

CDR3 in amino acids: CASSLGRGLAFF. The CDR3 coding sequence is TGTGCCAGCAGCTTAGGCAGGGGCCTGGCTTTCTTT. This chain joins TRBV11-2 and TRBJ1-1, with D perhaps matching TRBD1 (6 bases). The germline CDR1 and CDR2 sequences are SGHAT and FQNNGV. The CDR3 extends over 12 amino acids. Trimming took 1 base from V and 11 from J, leaving 11 bases between them. The complete variable domain, with remaining parts taken from reference TRBV11-2 and TRBJ1-1, reads EAGVAQSPRYKIIEKRQSVAFWCNPISGHATLYWYQQILGQGPKLLIQFQNNGVVDDSQLPKDRFSAERLKGVDSTLKIQPAKLEDSAVYLCASSLGRGLAFFGQGTRLTVV.